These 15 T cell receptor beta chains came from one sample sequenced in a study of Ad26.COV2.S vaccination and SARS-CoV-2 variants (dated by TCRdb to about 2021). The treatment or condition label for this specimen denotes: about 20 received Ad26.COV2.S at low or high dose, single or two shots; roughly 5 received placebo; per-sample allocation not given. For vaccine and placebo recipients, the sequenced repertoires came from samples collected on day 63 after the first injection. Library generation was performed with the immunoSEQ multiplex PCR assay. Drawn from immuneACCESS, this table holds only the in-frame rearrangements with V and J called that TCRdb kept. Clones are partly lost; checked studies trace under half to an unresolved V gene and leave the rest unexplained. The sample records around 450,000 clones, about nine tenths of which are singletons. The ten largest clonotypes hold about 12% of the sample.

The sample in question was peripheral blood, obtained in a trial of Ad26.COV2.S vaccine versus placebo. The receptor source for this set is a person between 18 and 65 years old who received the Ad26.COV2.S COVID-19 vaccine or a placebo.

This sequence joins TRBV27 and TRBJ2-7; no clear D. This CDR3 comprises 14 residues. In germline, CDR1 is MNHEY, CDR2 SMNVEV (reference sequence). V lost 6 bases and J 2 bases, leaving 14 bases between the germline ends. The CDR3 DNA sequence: TGTGCCAGCAGCCCATCAGAGATCCCCTACGAGCAGTACTTC. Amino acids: CASSPSEIPYEQYF.

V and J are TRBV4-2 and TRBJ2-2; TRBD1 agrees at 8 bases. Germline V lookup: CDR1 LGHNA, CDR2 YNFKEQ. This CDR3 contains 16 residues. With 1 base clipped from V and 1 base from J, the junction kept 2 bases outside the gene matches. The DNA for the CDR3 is TGTGCCAGCAGCCAAGTGGGGACAGGGAACACCGGGGAGCTGTTTTTT. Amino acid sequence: CASSQVGTGNTGELFF.

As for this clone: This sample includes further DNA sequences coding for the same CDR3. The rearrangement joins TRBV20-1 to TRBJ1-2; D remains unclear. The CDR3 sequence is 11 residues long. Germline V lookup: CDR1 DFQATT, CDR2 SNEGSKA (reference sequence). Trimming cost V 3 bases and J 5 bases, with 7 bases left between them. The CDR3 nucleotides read TGCAGTGCTAGTAAGGATTATGGCTACACCTTC. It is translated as CSASKDYGYTF.

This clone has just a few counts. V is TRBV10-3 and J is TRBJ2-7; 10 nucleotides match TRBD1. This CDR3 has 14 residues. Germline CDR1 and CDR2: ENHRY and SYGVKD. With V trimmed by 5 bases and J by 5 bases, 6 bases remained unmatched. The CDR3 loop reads CAISPGQGNHEQYF. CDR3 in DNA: TGTGCCATCAGTCCGGGACAGGGGAACCACGAGCAGTACTTC.

The CDR3, as DNA: TGTGCCATCAGTGGCCTAGCGGATACAGATACGCAGTATTTT. Its protein is CAISGLADTDTQYF. V usage is TRBV10-3 and J usage is TRBJ2-3; 7 bases line up with TRBD2. This CDR3 is 14 amino acids long. Germline trimming cut 4 bases from V and 3 bases from J; bases unmatched to any gene: 4. The V gene's germline CDR1 is ENHRY and CDR2 SYGVKD.

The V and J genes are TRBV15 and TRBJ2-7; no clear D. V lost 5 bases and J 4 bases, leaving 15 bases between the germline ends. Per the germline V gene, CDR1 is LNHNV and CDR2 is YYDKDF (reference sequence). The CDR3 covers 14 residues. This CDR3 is CATSEKMVGYEQYF. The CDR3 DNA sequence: TGTGCCACCAGCGAGAAAATGGTGGGTTACGAGCAGTACTTC. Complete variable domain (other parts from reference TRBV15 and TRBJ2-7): DAMVIQNPRYQVTQFGKPVTLSCSQTLNHNVMYWYQQKSSQAPKLLFHYYDKDFNNEADTPDNFQSRRPNTSFCFLDIRSPGLGDTAMYLCATSEKMVGYEQYFGPGTRLTVT.

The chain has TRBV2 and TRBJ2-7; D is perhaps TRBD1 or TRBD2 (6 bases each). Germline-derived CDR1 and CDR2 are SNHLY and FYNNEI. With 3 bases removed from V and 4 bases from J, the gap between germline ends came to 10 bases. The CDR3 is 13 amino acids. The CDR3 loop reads CASSDGGRYEQYF. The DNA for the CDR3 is TGTGCCAGCAGTGATGGGGGGCGGTACGAGCAGTACTTC.

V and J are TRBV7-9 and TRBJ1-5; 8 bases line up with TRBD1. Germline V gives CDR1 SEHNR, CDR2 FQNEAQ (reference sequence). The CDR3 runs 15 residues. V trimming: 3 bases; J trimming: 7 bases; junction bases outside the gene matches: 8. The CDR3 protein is CASSFGQGGEQPQHF. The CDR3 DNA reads TGTGCCAGCAGCTTCGGACAGGGAGGCGAACAGCCCCAGCATTTT. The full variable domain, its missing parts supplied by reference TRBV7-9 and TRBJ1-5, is DTGVSQNPRHKITKRGQNVTFRCDPISEHNRLYWYRQTLGQGPEFLTYFQNEAQLEKSRLLSDRFSAERPKGSFSTLEIQRTEQGDSAMYLCASSFGQGGEQPQHFGDGTRLSIL.

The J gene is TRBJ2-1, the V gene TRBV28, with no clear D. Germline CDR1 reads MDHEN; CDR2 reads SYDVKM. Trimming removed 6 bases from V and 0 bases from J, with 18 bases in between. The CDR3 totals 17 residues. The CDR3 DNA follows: TGTGCCAGCAGCCCTCATAGTGGGAACCCCTCCTACAATGAGCAGTTCTTC. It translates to CASSPHSGNPSYNEQFF.

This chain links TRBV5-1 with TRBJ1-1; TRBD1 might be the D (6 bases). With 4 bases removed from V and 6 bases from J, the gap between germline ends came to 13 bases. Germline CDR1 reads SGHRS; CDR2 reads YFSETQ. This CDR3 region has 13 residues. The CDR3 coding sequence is TGCGCCAGCAGCCGTGGACAGACTTCTGAAGCTTTCTTT. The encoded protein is CASSRGQTSEAFF. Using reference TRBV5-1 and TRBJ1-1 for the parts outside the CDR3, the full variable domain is KAGVTQTPRYLIKTRGQQVTLSCSPISGHRSVSWYQQTPGQGLQFLFEYFSETQRNKGNFPGRFSGRQFSNSRSEMNVSTLELGDSALYLCASSRGQTSEAFFGQGTRLTVV.

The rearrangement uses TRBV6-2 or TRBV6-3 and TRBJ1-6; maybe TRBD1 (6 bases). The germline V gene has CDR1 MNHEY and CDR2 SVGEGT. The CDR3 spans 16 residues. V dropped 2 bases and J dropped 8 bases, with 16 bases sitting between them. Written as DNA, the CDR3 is TGTGCCAGCAGTTACCGCTCCTGGACAGATTATTCACCCCTCCACTTT. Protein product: CASSYRSWTDYSPLHF.

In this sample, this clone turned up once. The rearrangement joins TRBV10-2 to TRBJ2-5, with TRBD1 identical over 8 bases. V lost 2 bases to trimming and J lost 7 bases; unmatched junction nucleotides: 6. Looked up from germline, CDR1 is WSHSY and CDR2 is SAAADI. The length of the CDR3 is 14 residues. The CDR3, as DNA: TGCGCCAGCAGTGAGAGCGGACAGGGCGCGACCCAGTACTTC. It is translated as CASSESGQGATQYF.

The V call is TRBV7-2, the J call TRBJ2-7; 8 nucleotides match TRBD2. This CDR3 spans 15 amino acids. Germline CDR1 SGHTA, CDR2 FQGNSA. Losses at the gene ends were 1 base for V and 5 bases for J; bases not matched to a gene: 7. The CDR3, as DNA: TGTGCCAGCAGCTTAGGCCCCCGAGCGGGGGACGAGCAGTACTTC. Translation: CASSLGPRAGDEQYF.

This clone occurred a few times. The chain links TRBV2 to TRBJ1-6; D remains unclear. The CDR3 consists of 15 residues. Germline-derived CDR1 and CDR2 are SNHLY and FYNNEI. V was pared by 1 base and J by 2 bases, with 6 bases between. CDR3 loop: CASSEVRTYNSPLHF. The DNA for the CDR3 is TGTGCCAGCAGTGAAGTTCGCACCTATAATTCACCCCTCCACTTT.

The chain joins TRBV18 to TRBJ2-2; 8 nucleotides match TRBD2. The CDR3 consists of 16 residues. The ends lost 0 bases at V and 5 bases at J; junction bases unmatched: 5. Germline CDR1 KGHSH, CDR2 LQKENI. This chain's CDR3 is CASSPPGLEGTGELFF. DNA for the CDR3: TGTGCCAGCTCACCACCGGGACTAGAGGGGACCGGGGAGCTGTTTTTT. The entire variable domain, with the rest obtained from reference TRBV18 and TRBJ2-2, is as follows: NAGVMQNPRHLVRRRGQEARLRCSPMKGHSHVYWYRQLPEEGLKFMVYLQKENIIDESGMPKERFSAEFPKEGPSILRIQQVVRGDSAAYFCASSPPGLEGTGELFFGEGSRLTVL.